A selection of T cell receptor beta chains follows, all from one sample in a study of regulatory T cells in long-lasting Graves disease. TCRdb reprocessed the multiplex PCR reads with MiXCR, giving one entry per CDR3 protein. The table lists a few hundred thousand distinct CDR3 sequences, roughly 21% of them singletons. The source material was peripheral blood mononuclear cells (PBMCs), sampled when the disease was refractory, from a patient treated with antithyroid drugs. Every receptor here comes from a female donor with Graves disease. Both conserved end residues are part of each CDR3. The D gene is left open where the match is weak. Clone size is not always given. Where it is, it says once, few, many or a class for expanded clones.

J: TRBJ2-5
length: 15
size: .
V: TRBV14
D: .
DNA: TGTGCCAGCAGCCAAGTTCTAGCACCCCAAGAGACCCAGTACTTC
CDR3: CASSQVLAPQETQYF

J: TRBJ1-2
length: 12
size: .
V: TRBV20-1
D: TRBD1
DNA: TGCAGTGCTTTTCAGGGGGCCTATGGCTACACCTTC
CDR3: CSAFQGAYGYTF

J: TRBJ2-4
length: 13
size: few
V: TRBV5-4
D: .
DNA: TGTGCCAGCAGCTTGTGGGTCGAGAACATTCAGTACTTC
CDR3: CASSLWVENIQYF

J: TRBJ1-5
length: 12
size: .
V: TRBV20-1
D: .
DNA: TGCAGTGCTAGTAGAGGGGTCCAGCCCCAGCATTTT
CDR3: CSASRGVQPQHF

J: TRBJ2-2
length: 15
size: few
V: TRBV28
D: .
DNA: TGTGCCAGCAGCCTACCTAGGCGATACACCGGGGAGCTGTTTTTT
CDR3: CASSLPRRYTGELFF

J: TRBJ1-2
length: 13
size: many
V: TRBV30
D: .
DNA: TGTGCCTGGAGTGTAGCGGGAAGCTATGGCTACACCTTC
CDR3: CAWSVAGSYGYTF

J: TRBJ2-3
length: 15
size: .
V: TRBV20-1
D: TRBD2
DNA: TGCAGTGCTAGAGATCGGAGGGAGGGGCGAGATACGCAGTATTTT
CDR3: CSARDRREGRDTQYF

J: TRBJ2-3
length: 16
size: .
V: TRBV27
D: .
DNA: TGTGCCAGCAGTTTATCTGAGCGAAGGGTTGCAGATACGCAGTATTTT
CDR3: CASSLSERRVADTQYF

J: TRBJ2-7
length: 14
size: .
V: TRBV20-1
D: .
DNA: TGCAGTGCTTTCCGAGAGCCCAGCTCCTACGAGCAGTACTTC
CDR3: CSAFREPSSYEQYF

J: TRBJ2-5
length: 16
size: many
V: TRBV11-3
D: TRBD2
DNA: TGTGCCAGCAGCTTAGCCTGGACTAGCGGGCAAGAGACCCAGTACTTC
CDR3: CASSLAWTSGQETQYF

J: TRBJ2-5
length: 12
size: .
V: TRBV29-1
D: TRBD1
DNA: TGCAGCGGATGGACAGGTCAAGAGACCCAGTACTTC
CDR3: CSGWTGQETQYF

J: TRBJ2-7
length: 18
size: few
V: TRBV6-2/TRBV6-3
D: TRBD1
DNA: TGTGCCAGCAGTTACGCACAGCCGGGACAGGGTTTTTCCTACGAGCAGTACTTC
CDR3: CASSYAQPGQGFSYEQYF

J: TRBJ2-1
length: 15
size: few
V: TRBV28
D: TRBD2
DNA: TGTGCCAGCAGTTTAGGCGGGAGGGCCGTAAATGAGCAGTTCTTC
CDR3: CASSLGGRAVNEQFF

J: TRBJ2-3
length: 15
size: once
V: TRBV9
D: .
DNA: TGTGCCAGCAGCGTAAACGGTGGCGAGGTTGATACGCAGTATTTT
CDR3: CASSVNGGEVDTQYF

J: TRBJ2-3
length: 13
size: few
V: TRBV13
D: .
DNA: TGTGCCAGCAGCCCCCCCACGGCAGATACGCAGTATTTT
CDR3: CASSPPTADTQYF

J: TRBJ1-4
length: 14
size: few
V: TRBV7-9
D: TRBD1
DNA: TGTGCCAGCATGCGGACAGGTCCTAATGAAAAACTGTTTTTT
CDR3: CASMRTGPNEKLFF

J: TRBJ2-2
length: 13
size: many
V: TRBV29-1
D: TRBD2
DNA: TGCAGCGTTGACGCTAGCGGGGTCGGGGAGCTGTTTTTT
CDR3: CSVDASGVGELFF

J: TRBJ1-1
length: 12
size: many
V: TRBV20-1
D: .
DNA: TGCAGTGCTAGAGTCGAGAACACTGAAGCTTTCTTT
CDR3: CSARVENTEAFF

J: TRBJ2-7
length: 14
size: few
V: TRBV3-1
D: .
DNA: TGTGCCAGCAGCCAAGTCACGGGTCGGTACGAGCAGTACTTC
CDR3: CASSQVTGRYEQYF

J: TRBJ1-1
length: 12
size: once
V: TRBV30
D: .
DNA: TGTGCCTGGAGCTGGGGGGGCTCTGAAGCTTTCTTT
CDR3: CAWSWGGSEAFF

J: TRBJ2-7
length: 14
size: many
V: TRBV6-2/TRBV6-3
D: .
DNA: TGTGCCAGCATGTCCGGGACGGACGATGACGAGCAGTACTTC
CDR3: CASMSGTDDDEQYF

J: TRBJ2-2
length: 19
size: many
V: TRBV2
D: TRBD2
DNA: TGTGCCAGCGCAGTTATTTTGCCTAGCGGGAAGGGAAGGGCCGGGGAGCTGTTTTTT
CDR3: CASAVILPSGKGRAGELFF

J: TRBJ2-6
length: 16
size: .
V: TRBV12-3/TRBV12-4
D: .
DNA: TGTGCCAGCAGTTCCCCCGCCTCCCCTGGGGCCAACGTCCTGACTTTC
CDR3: CASSSPASPGANVLTF

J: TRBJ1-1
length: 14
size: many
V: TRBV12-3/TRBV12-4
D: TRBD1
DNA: TGTGCCAGCAGTTGGGACAGACAGAACACTGAAGCTTTCTTT
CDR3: CASSWDRQNTEAFF

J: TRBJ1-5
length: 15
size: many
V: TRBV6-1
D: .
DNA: TGTGCCAGCAACCGGCAGGGAGGTGGCAATCAGCCCCAGCATTTT
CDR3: CASNRQGGGNQPQHF

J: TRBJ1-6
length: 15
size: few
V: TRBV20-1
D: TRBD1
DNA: TGCAGTGCTGGACAGGGAAGCTCCTATAATTCACCCCTCCACTTT
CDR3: CSAGQGSSYNSPLHF

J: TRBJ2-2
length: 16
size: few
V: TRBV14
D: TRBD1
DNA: TGTGCCAGCAGATCTACCGGGACAGCGAACACCGGGGAGCTGTTTTTT
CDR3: CASRSTGTANTGELFF

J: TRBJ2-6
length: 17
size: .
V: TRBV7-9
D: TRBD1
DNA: TGTGCCAGCAGCTCGGGACAGGGGGATATTGGGGCCAACGTCCTGACTTTC
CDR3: CASSSGQGDIGANVLTF

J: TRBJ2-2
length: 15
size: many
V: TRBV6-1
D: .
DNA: TGTGCCAGCAAGGTTGCGGGCGGTGGCACCGGGGAGCTGTTTTTT
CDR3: CASKVAGGGTGELFF

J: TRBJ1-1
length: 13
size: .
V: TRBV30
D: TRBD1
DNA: TGTGCCTGGAAAGGACAGGGGTACACTGAAGCTTTCTTT
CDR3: CAWKGQGYTEAFF

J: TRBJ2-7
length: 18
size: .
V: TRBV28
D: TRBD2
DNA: TGCGCCAGCAGTTTACTCGCTAGCGGGAGTGGTGGGCTCAGCGAGCAGTGCTTC
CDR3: CASSLLASGSGGLSEQCF

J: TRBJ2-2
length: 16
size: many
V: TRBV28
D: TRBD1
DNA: TGTGCCAGCAACGACCCGGGACAGACAAACACCGGGGAGCTGTTTTTT
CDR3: CASNDPGQTNTGELFF

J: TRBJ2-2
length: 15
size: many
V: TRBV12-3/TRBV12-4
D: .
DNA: TGTGCCAGCACAATCTTCGGGGGCAACACCGGGGAGCTGTTTTTT
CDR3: CASTIFGGNTGELFF

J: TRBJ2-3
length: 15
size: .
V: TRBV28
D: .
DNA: TGTGCCAGCAGTCCGCCTGGGGATAGCACAGATACGCAGTATTTT
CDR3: CASSPPGDSTDTQYF

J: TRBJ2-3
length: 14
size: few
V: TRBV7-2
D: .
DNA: TGTGCCAGCAGCCCGGGCCCCAGCACAGATACGCAGTATTTT
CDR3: CASSPGPSTDTQYF

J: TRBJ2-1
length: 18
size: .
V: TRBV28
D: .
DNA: TGTGCCAGCAGTTCCTTCGACAGCAGCCTTCCCTCCTACAATGAGCAGTTCTTC
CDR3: CASSSFDSSLPSYNEQFF

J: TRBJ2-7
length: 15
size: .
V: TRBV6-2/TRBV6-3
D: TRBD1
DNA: TGTGCCAGCAGTTACACTACAGGGGGGTCTTGGGAGCAGTACTTC
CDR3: CASSYTTGGSWEQYF

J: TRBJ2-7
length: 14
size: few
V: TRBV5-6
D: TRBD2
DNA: TGTGCCAGCAGCCTTAGCGGGAGGTATCGTGAGCAGTACTTC
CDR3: CASSLSGRYREQYF

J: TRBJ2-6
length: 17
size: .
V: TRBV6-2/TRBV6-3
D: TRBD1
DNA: TGTGCCAGCAGTTGGGACAGGGGAGCCTCTGGGGCCAACGTCCTGACTTTC
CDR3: CASSWDRGASGANVLTF

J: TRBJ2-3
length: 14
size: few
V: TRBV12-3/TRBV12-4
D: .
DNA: TGTGCCAGCAGCCGCCGACAGAACACAGATACGCAGTATTTT
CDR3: CASSRRQNTDTQYF

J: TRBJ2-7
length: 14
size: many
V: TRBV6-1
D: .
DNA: TGTGCCAGCGGGCGAGAAGGGGTCCCCTACGAGCAGTACTTC
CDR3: CASGREGVPYEQYF

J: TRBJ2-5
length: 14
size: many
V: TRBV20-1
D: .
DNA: TGCAGTGCGCGGGACGTACAGGTCGTGGAGACCCAGTACTTC
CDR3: CSARDVQVVETQYF

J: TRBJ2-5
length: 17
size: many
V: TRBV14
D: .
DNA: TGTGCCAGCAGCCAACCAGGGGCAATTGCGGGAGAAGAGACCCAGTACTTC
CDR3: CASSQPGAIAGEETQYF

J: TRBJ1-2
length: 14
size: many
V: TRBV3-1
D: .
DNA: TGTGCCAGCAGCCCGCCCAAACAGGGAAATGGCTACACCTTC
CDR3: CASSPPKQGNGYTF

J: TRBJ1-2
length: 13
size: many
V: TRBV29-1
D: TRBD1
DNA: TGCAGCGTTGCCTCGACAGGGGGTAATGGCTACACCTTC
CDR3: CSVASTGGNGYTF

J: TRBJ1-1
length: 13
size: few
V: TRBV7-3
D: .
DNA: TGTGCCAGCAGCTTAAACGAGGCCACTGAAGCTTTCTTT
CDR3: CASSLNEATEAFF

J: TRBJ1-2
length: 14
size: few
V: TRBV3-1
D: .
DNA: TGTGCCAGCAGCCAGGGGCAGGGCTTAGGCGGCTACACCTTC
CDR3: CASSQGQGLGGYTF

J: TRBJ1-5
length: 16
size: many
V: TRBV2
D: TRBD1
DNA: TGTGCCAGCAGTCTCAAGACAGGGCCGATAGCTAGGCCCCAGCATTTT
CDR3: CASSLKTGPIARPQHF

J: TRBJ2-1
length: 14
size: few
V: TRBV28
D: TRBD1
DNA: TGTGCCAGCAGTCCGGGACAGCAATACAATGAGCAGTTCTTC
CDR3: CASSPGQQYNEQFF

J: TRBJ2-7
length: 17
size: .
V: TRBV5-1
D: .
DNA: TGCGCCAGCGCTCGGGCCGAGGGCCCGAGGAGCTCCTACGAGCAGTACTTC
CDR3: CASARAEGPRSSYEQYF